Following are 5 T cell receptor beta chains from one sample sequenced in a study of neurological immune-mediated disorders. MiXCR, applied by TCRdb to the 5' RACE reads, yields one record per CDR3 protein. The sample has about 40,000 distinct CDR3 sequences, about 2.3% seen once. The sequencing input was PBMCs. The receptors shown here come from a man aged 45-65 years with multiple sclerosis.

This clonotype was detected ten times or more. This chain joins TRBV6-5 and TRBJ2-7; TRBD2 matches at 9 bases. V lost 0 bases, J lost 4 bases, and 4 bases stayed unmatched. CDR3 length equals 15 residues. Germline CDR1 and CDR2: MNHEY and SVGAGI. DNA of the CDR3: TGTGCCAGCAGTTACTCGGGACTAGCCACATACGAGCAGTACTTC. This translates into CASSYSGLATYEQYF.

This rearrangement joins TRBV11-3 to TRBJ2-7; D perhaps matches TRBD2 (5 bases). The CDR3 is 14 amino acids. The V gene's germline CDR1 is SGHNT and CDR2 YENEEA. With 5 bases removed from V and 0 bases from J, the gap between germline ends came to 11 bases. Here the CDR3 reads CASSPGETSYEQYF. CDR3 bases: TGTGCCAGCAGCCCCGGGGAAACCTCCTACGAGCAGTACTTC.

This clonotype came up many times. The chain has TRBV7-8 and TRBJ2-7; D may correspond to TRBD1 or TRBD2 (5 bases each). The V and J ends lost 5 bases and 4 bases respectively, with 18 bases between them. The CDR3 is 15 residues long. Per germline, CDR1 SGHVS and CDR2 FQNEAQ. The CDR3 protein is CASSHHGTYEYEQYF. For the CDR3, the DNA is TGTGCCAGCAGCCACCACGGGACGTACGAGTACGAGCAGTACTTC.

This clonotype appeared many times. CDR3 DNA: TGTGCCAGCAGCTTCTCTGGGGTCCGCTACGAGCAGTACTTC. It translates to CASSFSGVRYEQYF. The genes are TRBV7-8 and TRBJ2-7; D unresolved. This CDR3 spans 14 amino acids. Between the trimmed V and J ends, which lost 3 bases and 3 bases, there was a span of 12 bases. Germline V gene data show CDR1 as SGHVS and CDR2 as FQNEAQ.

This clonotype occurred many times. V is TRBV29-1 and J is TRBJ2-1; 8 nucleotides agree with TRBD1. The CDR3 is made up of 14 amino acids. Germline V CDR1 and CDR2: SQVTM, ANQGSEA. V trimming: 6 bases; J trimming: 0 bases; junction bases outside the gene matches: 4. CDR3 coding DNA: TGCAGCGTAACAGGGGGTAGCTCCTACAATGAGCAGTTCTTC. Its protein is CSVTGGSSYNEQFF.